What follows is one T cell receptor (beta chain) and its context. The data were obtained in a study of control samples from healthy donors and cancer patients. Germline loops: CDR1 MNHNS, CDR2 SASEGT. The length of the CDR3 is 14 residues. V was pared by 2 bases and J by 6 bases, with 14 bases between. The repertoire was sequenced with immunoSEQ multiplex PCR; TCRdb's copy has only in-frame clones and lacks some. The sample lists about 110,000 clones, approximately 90% occurring once. This receptor was obtained from a human donor in good health. The donor label of this sample is uncertain. Input material: blood. The chain is built from TRBV6-1 and TRBJ2-7, with a weak D call TRBD2 (6 bases). This CDR3 reads CASSESWGTGEQYF. CDR3 in DNA: TGTGCCAGCAGTGAAAGTTGGGGGACTGGCGAGCAGTACTTC.